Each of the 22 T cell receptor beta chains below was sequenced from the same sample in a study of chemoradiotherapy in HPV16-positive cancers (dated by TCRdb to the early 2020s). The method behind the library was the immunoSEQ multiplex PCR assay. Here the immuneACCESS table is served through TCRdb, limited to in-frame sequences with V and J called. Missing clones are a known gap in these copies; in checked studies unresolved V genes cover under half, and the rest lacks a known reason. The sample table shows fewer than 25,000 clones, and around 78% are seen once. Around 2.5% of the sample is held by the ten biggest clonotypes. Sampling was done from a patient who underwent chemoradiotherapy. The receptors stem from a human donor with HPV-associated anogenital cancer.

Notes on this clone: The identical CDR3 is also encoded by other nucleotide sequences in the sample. The CDR3 DNA reads as TGTGCCAGCAGTAGGAACACTGAAGCTTTCTTT. Protein sequence: CASSRNTEAFF. V usage is TRBV28 and J usage is TRBJ1-1; no clear D. Germline V gene lookup returns CDR1 MDHEN and CDR2 SYDVKM. The V end lost 5 bases, the J end lost 1 base, and 2 bases lay between the germline ends. CDR3 length equals 11 residues.

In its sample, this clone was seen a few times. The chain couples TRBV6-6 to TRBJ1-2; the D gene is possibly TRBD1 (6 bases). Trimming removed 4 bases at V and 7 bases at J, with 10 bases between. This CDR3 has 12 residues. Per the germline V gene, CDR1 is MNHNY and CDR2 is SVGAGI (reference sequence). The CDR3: CASSLGGTGYTF. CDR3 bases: TGTGCCAGCAGTTTAGGGGGTACTGGCTACACCTTC.

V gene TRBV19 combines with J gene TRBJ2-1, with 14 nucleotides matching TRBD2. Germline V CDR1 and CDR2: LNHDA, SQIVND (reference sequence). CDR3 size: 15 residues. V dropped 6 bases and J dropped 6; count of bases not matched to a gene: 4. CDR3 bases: TGTGCCAGTAGGGGACTAGCGGGAGTTATCAATGAGCAGTTCTTC. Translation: CASRGLAGVINEQFF. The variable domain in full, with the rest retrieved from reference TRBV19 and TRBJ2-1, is DGGITQSPKYLFRKEGQNVTLSCEQNLNHDAMYWYRQDPGQGLRLIYYSQIVNDFQKGDIAEGYSVSREKKESFPLTVTSAQKNPTAFYLCASRGLAGVINEQFFGPGTRLTVL.

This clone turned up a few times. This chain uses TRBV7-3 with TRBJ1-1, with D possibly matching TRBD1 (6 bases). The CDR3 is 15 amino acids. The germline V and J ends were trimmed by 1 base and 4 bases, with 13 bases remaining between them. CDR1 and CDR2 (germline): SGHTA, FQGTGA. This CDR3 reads CASSLKGGSGTEAFF. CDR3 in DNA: TGTGCCAGCAGCTTAAAGGGGGGGTCAGGCACTGAAGCTTTCTTT.

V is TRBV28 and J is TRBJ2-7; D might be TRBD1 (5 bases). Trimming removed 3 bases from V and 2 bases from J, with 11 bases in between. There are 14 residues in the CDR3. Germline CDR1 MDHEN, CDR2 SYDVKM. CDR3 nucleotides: TGTGCCAGCAGTTTTCTTCAGGGCCCCTACGAGCAGTACTTC. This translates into CASSFLQGPYEQYF.

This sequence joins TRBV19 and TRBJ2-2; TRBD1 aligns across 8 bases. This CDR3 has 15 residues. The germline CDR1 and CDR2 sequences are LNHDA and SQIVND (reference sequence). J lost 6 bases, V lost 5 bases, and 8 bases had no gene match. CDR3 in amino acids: CASSYPQGAAGELFF. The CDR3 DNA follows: TGTGCCAGTAGTTACCCGCAGGGGGCCGCCGGGGAGCTGTTTTTT.

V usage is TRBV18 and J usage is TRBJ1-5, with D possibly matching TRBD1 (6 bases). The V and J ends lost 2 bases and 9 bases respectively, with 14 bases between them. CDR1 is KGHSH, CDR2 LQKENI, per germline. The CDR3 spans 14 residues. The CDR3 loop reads CASSPGGGLGPQHF. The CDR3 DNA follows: TGTGCCAGCTCACCAGGAGGGGGATTGGGGCCCCAGCATTTT.

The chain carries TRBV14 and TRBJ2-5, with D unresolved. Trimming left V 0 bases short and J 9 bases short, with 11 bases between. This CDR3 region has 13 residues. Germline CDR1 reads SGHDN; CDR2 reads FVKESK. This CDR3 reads CASSQDRVGSQYF. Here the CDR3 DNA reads TGTGCCAGCAGCCAAGATCGGGTAGGGTCCCAGTACTTC.

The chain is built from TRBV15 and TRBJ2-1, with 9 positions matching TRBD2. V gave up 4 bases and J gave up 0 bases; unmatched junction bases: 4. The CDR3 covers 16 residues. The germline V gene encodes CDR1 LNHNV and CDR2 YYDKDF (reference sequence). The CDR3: CATSTYSGGSYNEQFF. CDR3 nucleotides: TGTGCCACCAGCACCTATAGCGGGGGCTCCTACAATGAGCAGTTCTTC. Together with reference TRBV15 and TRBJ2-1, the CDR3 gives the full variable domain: DAMVIQNPRYQVTQFGKPVTLSCSQTLNHNVMYWYQQKSSQAPKLLFHYYDKDFNNEADTPDNFQSRRPNTSFCFLDIRSPGLGDTAMYLCATSTYSGGSYNEQFFGPGTRLTVL.

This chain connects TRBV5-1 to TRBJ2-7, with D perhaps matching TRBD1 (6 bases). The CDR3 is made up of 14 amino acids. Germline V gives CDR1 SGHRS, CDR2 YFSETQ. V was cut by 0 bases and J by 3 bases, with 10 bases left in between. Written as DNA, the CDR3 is TGCGCCAGCAGCTTGGAACAGGGCGGCTACGAGCAGTACTTC. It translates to CASSLEQGGYEQYF.

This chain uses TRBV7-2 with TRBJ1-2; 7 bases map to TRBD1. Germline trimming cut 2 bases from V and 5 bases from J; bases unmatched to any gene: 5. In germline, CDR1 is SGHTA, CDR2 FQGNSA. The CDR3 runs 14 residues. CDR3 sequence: CASSLTTGQYGYTF. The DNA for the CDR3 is TGTGCCAGCAGCTTAACGACAGGGCAATATGGCTACACCTTC.

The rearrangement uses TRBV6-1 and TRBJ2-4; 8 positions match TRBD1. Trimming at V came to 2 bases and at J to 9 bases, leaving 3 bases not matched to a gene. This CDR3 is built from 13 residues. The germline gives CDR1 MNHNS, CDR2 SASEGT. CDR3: CASSERQGSIQYF. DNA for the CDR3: TGTGCCAGCAGTGAAAGACAGGGGAGCATTCAGTACTTC.

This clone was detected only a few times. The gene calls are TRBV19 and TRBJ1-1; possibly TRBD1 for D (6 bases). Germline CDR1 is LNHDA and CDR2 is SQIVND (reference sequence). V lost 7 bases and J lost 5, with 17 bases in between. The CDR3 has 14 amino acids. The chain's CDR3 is CASKGGSWRTEAFF. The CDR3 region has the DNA TGTGCCAGTAAGGGGGGCAGTTGGAGGACTGAAGCTTTCTTT.

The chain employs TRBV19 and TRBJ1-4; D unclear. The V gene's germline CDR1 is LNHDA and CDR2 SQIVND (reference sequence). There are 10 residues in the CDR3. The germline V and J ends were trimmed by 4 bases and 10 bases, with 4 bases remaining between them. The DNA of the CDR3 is TGTGCCAGTAGTAAGGGAAAACTGTTTTTT. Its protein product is CASSKGKLFF.

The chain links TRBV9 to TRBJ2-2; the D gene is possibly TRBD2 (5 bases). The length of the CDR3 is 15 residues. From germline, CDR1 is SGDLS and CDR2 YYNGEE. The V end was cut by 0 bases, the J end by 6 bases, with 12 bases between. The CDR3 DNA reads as TGTGCCAGCAGCGTAGAAGCAGGAGGTCCCGGGGAGCTGTTTTTT. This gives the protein CASSVEAGGPGELFF.

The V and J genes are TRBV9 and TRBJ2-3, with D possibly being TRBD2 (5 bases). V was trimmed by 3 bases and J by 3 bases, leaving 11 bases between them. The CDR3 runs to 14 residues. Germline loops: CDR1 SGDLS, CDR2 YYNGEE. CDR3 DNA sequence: TGTGCCAGCAGCGCACTAGACGGTACAGATACGCAGTATTTT. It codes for CASSALDGTDTQYF.

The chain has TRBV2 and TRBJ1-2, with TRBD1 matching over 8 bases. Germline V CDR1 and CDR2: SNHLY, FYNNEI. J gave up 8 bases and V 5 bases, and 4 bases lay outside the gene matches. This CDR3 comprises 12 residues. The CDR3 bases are TGTGCCAGCAGTTACAGGGGGAAGGGCTACACCTTC. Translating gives CASSYRGKGYTF.

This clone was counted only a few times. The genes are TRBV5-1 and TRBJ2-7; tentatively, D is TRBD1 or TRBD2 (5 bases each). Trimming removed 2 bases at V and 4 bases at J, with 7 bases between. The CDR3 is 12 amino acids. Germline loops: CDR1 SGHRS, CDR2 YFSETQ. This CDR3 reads CASSFEGYEQYF. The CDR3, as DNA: TGCGCCAGCAGCTTCGAGGGGTACGAGCAGTACTTC.

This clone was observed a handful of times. This chain's CDR3 is CASSDGLNYEQYF. CDR3 DNA sequence: TGTGCCAGCAGTGACGGACTGAACTACGAGCAGTACTTC. This chain links TRBV2 with TRBJ2-7; possibly TRBD2 for D (5 bases). The length of the CDR3 is 13 residues. Germline CDR1 reads SNHLY; CDR2 reads FYNNEI. V dropped 3 bases and J dropped 3 bases, with 9 bases sitting between them.

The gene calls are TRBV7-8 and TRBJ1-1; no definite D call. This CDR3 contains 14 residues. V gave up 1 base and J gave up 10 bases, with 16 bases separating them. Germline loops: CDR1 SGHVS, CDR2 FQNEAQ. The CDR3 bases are TGTGCCAGCAGCTTAGGCAGAGCGGGGTATACAGCTTTCTTT. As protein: CASSLGRAGYTAFF. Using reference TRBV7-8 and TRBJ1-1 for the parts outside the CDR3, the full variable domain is GAGVSQSPRYKVAKRGQDVALRCDPISGHVSLFWYQQALGQGPEFLTYFQNEAQLDKSGLPSDRFFAERPEGSVSTLKIQRTQQEDSAVYLCASSLGRAGYTAFFGQGTRLTVV.

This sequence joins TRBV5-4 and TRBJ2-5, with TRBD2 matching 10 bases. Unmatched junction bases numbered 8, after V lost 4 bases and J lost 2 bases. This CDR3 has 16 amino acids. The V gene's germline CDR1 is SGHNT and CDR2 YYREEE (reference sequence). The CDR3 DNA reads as TGTGCCAGCAGCCAAGGACTAGCGGTTTTACAAGAGACCCAGTACTTC. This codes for CASSQGLAVLQETQYF.

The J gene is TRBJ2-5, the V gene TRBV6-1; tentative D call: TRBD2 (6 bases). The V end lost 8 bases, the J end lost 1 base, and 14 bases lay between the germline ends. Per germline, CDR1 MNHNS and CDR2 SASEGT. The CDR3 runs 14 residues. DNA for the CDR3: TGTGCCAGCCGTAGCGGATCCTCCCAAGAGACCCAGTACTTC. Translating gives CASRSGSSQETQYF.